A selection of T cell receptor beta chains follows, all from one sample in a study of T-cell reconstitution after alpha-beta-depleted transplantation in children. Using its own MiXCR run on the PCR reads, TCRdb lists one record per CDR3 protein. The sample carries 190,000 or so distinct CDR3 sequences, about 14% recorded once. The sample in question was PBMCs from the stem cell graft donor, obtained from the stem cell graft. Every receptor here comes from a human donor who donated a stem cell graft to a child with acute lymphoblastic leukemia. Each CDR3 is given with its conserved first and last residue. D genes are given only for firm matches. Size values are once, few and many counts, or a class for expanded clones, and some rows have none.

v_call	j_call	clone_size	d_call	cdr3_aa	cdr3_nt
TRBV25-1	TRBJ1-1	few	TRBD1	CASSEYAPDRGTSEAFF	TGTGCCAGCAGTGAATATGCCCCCGACAGGGGGACATCTGAAGCTTTCTTT
TRBV10-3	TRBJ1-1	many	NA	CAISPQGLNTEAFF	TGTGCCATCAGCCCACAGGGCCTGAACACTGAAGCTTTCTTT
TRBV2	TRBJ1-5	many	TRBD1	CASTSDRVNQPQHF	TGTGCCAGCACTTCGGACAGGGTCAATCAGCCCCAGCATTTT
TRBV2	TRBJ2-7	many	NA	CASSGDAGSYEQYF	TGTGCCAGCAGCGGGGACGCCGGCTCCTACGAGCAGTACTTC
TRBV29-1	TRBJ1-2	many	TRBD1	CSVQGGTGNGYTF	TGCAGCGTCCAAGGGGGGACAGGGAATGGCTACACCTTC
TRBV5-5	TRBJ2-7	many	NA	CASSSGAGYEQYF	TGTGCCAGCAGCTCGGGGGCGGGCTACGAGCAGTACTTC
TRBV20-1	TRBJ2-1	many	TRBD1	CSGANRDRGPYNEQFF	TGCAGTGGTGCGAACCGGGACAGGGGGCCCTACAATGAGCAGTTCTTC
TRBV7-2	TRBJ2-1	many	NA	CASSLVAGDLGQFF	TGTGCCAGCAGCTTAGTGGCGGGTGACCTAGGACAGTTCTTC
TRBV7-9	TRBJ2-1	many	NA	CASSLGDGGTYNEQFF	TGTGCCAGCAGCTTAGGGGATGGAGGCACCTACAATGAGCAGTTCTTC
TRBV11-1	TRBJ2-1	NA	TRBD2	CASSLGISGRAGYNEQFF	TGTGCCAGCAGCTTAGGGATCAGCGGGAGGGCCGGCTACAATGAGCAGTTCTTC
TRBV6-2/TRBV6-3	TRBJ1-1	many	TRBD1	CASSYSPGQGDPEAFF	TGTGCCAGCAGTTACTCCCCGGGCCAGGGGGATCCTGAAGCTTTCTTT
TRBV5-1	TRBJ2-7	NA	NA	CASSRSAQTYEQYF	TGCGCCAGCAGCCGATCGGCCCAAACCTACGAGCAGTACTTC
TRBV7-6	TRBJ2-2	many	TRBD1	CASSLQGAGYTGELFF	TGTGCCAGCAGCCTACAGGGGGCGGGGTACACCGGGGAGCTGTTTTTT
TRBV4-1	TRBJ2-6	few	TRBD2	CASRHLAGDLPMGANVLTF	TGCGCCAGCAGACATTTAGCGGGAGATCTCCCTATGGGGGCCAACGTCCTGACTTTC
TRBV30	TRBJ2-1	many	TRBD2	CAWSDSGGPHNEQFF	TGTGCCTGGAGTGATTCGGGAGGGCCCCACAATGAGCAGTTCTTC
TRBV12-3/TRBV12-4	TRBJ2-3	few	TRBD2	CASSFPLAGVSTDTQYF	TGTGCCAGCAGTTTCCCACTAGCGGGGGTTAGCACAGATACGCAGTATTTT
TRBV7-8	TRBJ1-1	many	NA	CASSFPWVNTEAFF	TGTGCCAGCAGCTTCCCATGGGTCAACACTGAAGCTTTCTTT
TRBV29-1	TRBJ1-1	many	NA	CSVEREGSRWVNTEAFF	TGCAGCGTTGAACGAGAGGGCTCCCGGTGGGTGAACACTGAAGCTTTCTTT
TRBV20-1	TRBJ2-3	once	TRBD1	CSARVQGAHTDTQYF	TGCAGTGCTAGGGTACAGGGGGCGCACACAGATACGCAGTATTTT
TRBV4-2	TRBJ1-2	few	NA	CASSQEGRGGYGYTF	TGTGCCAGCAGCCAAGAGGGGCGGGGGGGATATGGCTACACCTTC
TRBV5-1	TRBJ1-4	many	NA	CASSLVGSTNEKLFF	TGCGCCAGCAGCTTGGTCGGATCGACTAATGAAAAACTGTTTTTT
TRBV5-5	TRBJ2-6	NA	NA	CASTRPGSPGANVLTF	TGTGCCAGCACCCGACCTGGCAGTCCTGGGGCCAACGTCCTGACTTTC
TRBV7-9	TRBJ2-7	many	TRBD1	CASSLGNRGQRYEQYF	TGTGCCAGCAGCTTAGGGAACAGGGGGCAGAGGTACGAGCAGTACTTC
TRBV29-1	TRBJ2-7	many	NA	CSVEDGGYEQYF	TGCAGCGTTGAAGATGGGGGCTACGAGCAGTACTTC
TRBV7-1	TRBJ2-7	few	NA	CASSSRPPYEQYF	TGTGCCAGCAGCTCCAGACCGCCCTACGAGCAGTACTTC
TRBV27	TRBJ1-2	many	NA	CATVGVGTWNGYTF	TGTGCCACTGTCGGGGTGGGCACCTGGAATGGCTACACCTTC
TRBV20-1	TRBJ2-3	many	NA	CSASGRREADTQYF	TGCAGTGCTAGCGGGAGAAGGGAAGCAGATACGCAGTATTTT
TRBV24-1	TRBJ2-3	NA	NA	CATSDSRGRTDTQYF	TGTGCCACCAGTGATTCCCGGGGACGCACAGATACGCAGTATTTT
TRBV5-1	TRBJ2-3	many	NA	CASSLAGSTDTQYF	TGCGCCAGCAGCTTGGCCGGTAGCACAGATACGCAGTATTTT
TRBV12-3/TRBV12-4	TRBJ2-2	many	TRBD2	CASRRLAGVTGELFF	TGTGCCAGCAGGAGATTAGCGGGAGTCACCGGGGAGCTGTTTTTT
TRBV4-1	TRBJ1-2	few	NA	CASSQPHLRGAGLNGYTF	TGCGCCAGCAGCCAACCACACCTCAGGGGAGCAGGTTTAAATGGCTACACCTTC
TRBV5-5	TRBJ2-2	many	NA	CASSLGLHTGELFF	TGTGCCAGCAGCTTGGGTCTACACACCGGGGAGCTGTTTTTT
TRBV5-1	TRBJ2-5	many	NA	CASYTGTFQETQYF	TGCGCCAGCTATACAGGGACGTTCCAAGAGACCCAGTACTTC
TRBV7-9	TRBJ1-2	many	NA	CASSRAQEGYTF	TGTGCCAGCAGCCGAGCCCAGGAAGGCTACACCTTC
TRBV12-3/TRBV12-4	TRBJ2-5	many	NA	CASSLGGLETQYF	TGTGCCAGCAGTTTAGGAGGGCTAGAGACCCAGTACTTC
TRBV11-2	TRBJ2-7	many	NA	CASSLAFYEQYF	TGTGCCAGCAGCTTAGCCTTCTACGAGCAGTACTTC
TRBV12-3/TRBV12-4	TRBJ2-7	NA	TRBD2	CASSPTWTSGRYEQYF	TGTGCCAGCAGTCCCACCTGGACTAGCGGACGATACGAGCAGTACTTC
TRBV12-3/TRBV12-4	TRBJ1-2	NA	NA	CASSFGKGYGYTF	TGTGCCAGCAGTTTCGGAAAAGGGTATGGCTACACCTTC
TRBV10-3	TRBJ1-5	many	NA	CAISESGVQPQHF	TGTGCCATCAGTGAGTCTGGGGTTCAGCCCCAGCATTTT
TRBV12-3/TRBV12-4	TRBJ2-1	many	TRBD2	CASTVGLAGREQFF	TGTGCCAGCACCGTAGGACTAGCGGGAAGGGAGCAGTTCTTC
TRBV20-1	TRBJ2-2	many	NA	CSASGGNTGELFF	TGCAGTGCTAGCGGAGGGAACACCGGGGAGCTGTTTTTT
TRBV11-2	TRBJ1-4	many	NA	CASSLEPGKREKLFF	TGTGCCAGCAGCTTAGAGCCAGGGAAGCGAGAAAAACTGTTTTTT
TRBV12-3/TRBV12-4	TRBJ1-1	NA	NA	CASSIQYSGTEAFF	TGTGCCAGCAGTATACAATACTCGGGGACTGAAGCTTTCTTT
TRBV19	TRBJ2-3	many	TRBD2	CASSSNSGSIRNTQYF	TGTGCCAGTAGTTCGAATAGCGGGAGCATTCGAAATACGCAGTATTTT
TRBV2	TRBJ2-3	few	NA	CAGGQITDTQYF	TGTGCCGGAGGACAGATCACAGATACGCAGTATTTT